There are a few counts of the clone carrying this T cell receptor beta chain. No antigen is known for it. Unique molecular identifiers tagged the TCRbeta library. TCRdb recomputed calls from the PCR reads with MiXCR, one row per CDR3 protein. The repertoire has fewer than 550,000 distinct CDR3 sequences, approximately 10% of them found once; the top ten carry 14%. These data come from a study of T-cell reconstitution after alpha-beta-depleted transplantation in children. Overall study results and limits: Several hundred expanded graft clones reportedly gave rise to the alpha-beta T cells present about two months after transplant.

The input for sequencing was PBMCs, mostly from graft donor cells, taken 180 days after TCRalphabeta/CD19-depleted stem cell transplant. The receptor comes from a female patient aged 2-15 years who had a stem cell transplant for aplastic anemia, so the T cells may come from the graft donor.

CDR3 nucleotides: TGCAGCGCCCATCCCCGACTGCGTGGGAGGCGCAATGAGCAGTTCTTC. Protein: CSAHPRLRGRRNEQFF. The chain combines TRBV29-1 with TRBJ2-1; maybe TRBD2 (6 bases). CDR3 length: 16 residues. Germline V lookup: CDR1 SQVTM, CDR2 ANQGSEA. V was pared by 7 bases and J by 6 bases, with 25 bases between.